This is a list of T cell receptor beta chains from one sample in a study of blood T cell repertoires in COVID-19. Method: immunoSEQ multiplex PCR; TCRdb's copy keeps in-frame clones and lacks some. The repertoire holds about 250,000 clones, approximately 84% seen once, with 15% in the top ten. Sample: PBMCs or T cells enriched from blood (not recorded which). Receptors were obtained from a man between 18 and 35 years old who had recovered from COVID-19. The CDR3 runs from the conserved cysteine through the conserved F or W. The D gene is left open where the match is weak. Rows may omit the clone size; those that give it use once, few, many or a size class.

J,V,D,size,DNA,CDR3
TRBJ2-5,TRBV19,TRBD1,few,TGTGCCAGTGCCGGGACAGGGAGAGGGGAGACCCAGTACTTC,CASAGTGRGETQYF
TRBJ1-6,TRBV27,TRBD1,once,TGTGCCAGCAGTTTCTGGGACAGGGGAATTTCACCCCTCCACTTT,CASSFWDRGISPLHF
TRBJ1-4,TRBV5-1,NA,NA,TGCGCCAGCGCCCTCACGAGTAATGAAAAACTGTTTTTT,CASALTSNEKLFF
TRBJ2-5,TRBV7-2,TRBD2,NA,TGTGCCAGCAGTTTAACGGGGGGGCGAGAGACCCAGTACTTC,CASSLTGGRETQYF
TRBJ1-2,TRBV19,TRBD1,NA,TGTGCCAGTAGCCGCGGGAGGGCAGGGGGCGAAGACTATGGCTACACCTTC,CASSRGRAGGEDYGYTF
TRBJ2-3,TRBV11-2,TRBD2,NA,TGTGCCAGCAGCTTAGGGACTAGCGGGAGGGGGCCAGATACGCAGTATTTT,CASSLGTSGRGPDTQYF
TRBJ1-1,TRBV4-1,TRBD1,few,TGCGCCAGCAGCCAAGAAGGGGGCACCATGAACACTGAAGCTTTCTTT,CASSQEGGTMNTEAFF
TRBJ1-5,TRBV2,NA,NA,TGTGCCAGCAGTGATTCGAACGGGGATCAGCCCCAGCATTTT,CASSDSNGDQPQHF
TRBJ2-1,TRBV10-1,TRBD2,NA,TGCGCCACTAAGTATAGCGGGAGGGACTACAATGAGCAGTTCTTC,CATKYSGRDYNEQFF
TRBJ2-7,TRBV10-1,TRBD2,NA,TGCGCCAGCAGTGAACTAGCGGGGCCCCCCTCCTACGAGCAGTACTTC,CASSELAGPPSYEQYF
TRBJ1-6,TRBV15,NA,NA,TGTGCCACCAGCAGAGATCCAGGAGGGGGGGCCGCAGGCACCCTCCACTTT,CATSRDPGGGAAGTLHF
TRBJ1-2,TRBV5-6,NA,NA,TGTGCCAGCAGCTACCTTGGCGGGGGTTTCGACTATGGCTACACCTTC,CASSYLGGGFDYGYTF
TRBJ1-4,TRBV2,NA,once,TGTGCCAGCAGTGAACAGGGGACTAATGAAAAACTGTTTTTT,CASSEQGTNEKLFF
TRBJ2-7,TRBV6-5,NA,few,TGTGCCAGCAGTTCCCCAGGAGAGCAGTACTTC,CASSSPGEQYF
TRBJ2-2,TRBV28,TRBD2,NA,TGTGCCAGCAGTTTACGGGGACTATCGAGCCGCACCGGGGAGCTGTTTTTT,CASSLRGLSSRTGELFF
TRBJ2-7,TRBV4-1,NA,few,TGCGCCAGCAGCCGCAGTCAGGGGCGAGCGTACGAGCAGTACTTC,CASSRSQGRAYEQYF
TRBJ1-1,TRBV30,NA,NA,TGTGCCTGGAGAGGACTGAGGAACACTGAAGCTTTCTTT,CAWRGLRNTEAFF
TRBJ2-2,TRBV4-1,NA,NA,TGCGCCAGCAGCCAAGACTCAGACACCGGGGAGCTGTTTTTT,CASSQDSDTGELFF
TRBJ2-5,TRBV5-6,NA,NA,TGTGCCAGCAGCTTGTATTTGACAGGACAAGAGACCCAGTACTTC,CASSLYLTGQETQYF
TRBJ2-3,TRBV2,NA,NA,TGTGCCAGCAAGGGGACTAGCACAGATACGCAGTATTTT,CASKGTSTDTQYF
TRBJ2-3,TRBV5-4,TRBD2,NA,TGTGCCAGCAGCTTGGGACTAGCGGGAGCGGGCACAGATACGCAGTATTTT,CASSLGLAGAGTDTQYF
TRBJ2-1,TRBV4-1,TRBD2,NA,TGCGCCAGCAGCCGGAACACGGCTAGCGGGGAGCAGTTCTTC,CASSRNTASGEQFF
TRBJ2-1,TRBV7-2,NA,NA,TGTGCCAGCAGCTTAGCACTCTACAATGAGCAGTTCTTC,CASSLALYNEQFF
TRBJ2-1,TRBV7-8,TRBD2,NA,TGTGCCAGCAGCCTAGGACTAGCGCCCCATGAAGGACATGAGCAGTTCTTC,CASSLGLAPHEGHEQFF
TRBJ2-5,TRBV7-9,NA,NA,TGTGCCAGCAGCTTAGCGGGGGCCAAAGAGACCCAGTACTTC,CASSLAGAKETQYF
TRBJ1-1,TRBV27,NA,NA,TGTGCCAGCAGTTTAGCGGCCGGTGACACTGAAGCTTTCTTT,CASSLAAGDTEAFF
TRBJ2-3,TRBV2,NA,few,TGTGCCAGCAGCTCGAGCCGAACAGGGTTCGGGGCCTTAGTCACAGATACGCAGTATTTT,CASSSSRTGFGALVTDTQYF
TRBJ1-2,TRBV18,NA,NA,TGTGCCAGCTCACCCTCAGGGAATTATTATGGCTACACCTTC,CASSPSGNYYGYTF
TRBJ2-4,TRBV7-2,TRBD2,NA,TGTGCCAGCAGCTCCTACCTGACTAGCGACATTCAGTACTTC,CASSSYLTSDIQYF
TRBJ1-2,TRBV7-6,NA,NA,TGTGCCAGCAGCTTAGAGGGGGTTAGCTACACCTTC,CASSLEGVSYTF
TRBJ1-5,TRBV6-6,NA,once,TGTGCCAGCAGTTATTTTCAGGATCAACCCCAGCATTTT,CASSYFQDQPQHF
TRBJ2-1,TRBV10-1,TRBD2,once,TGCGCCAGCGGCGGACTAGGGGTCTCCAATGAGCAGTTCTTC,CASGGLGVSNEQFF
TRBJ1-2,TRBV19,TRBD1,NA,TGTGCCAGTAGTACGACAGGGACCTTCTATGGCTACACCTTC,CASSTTGTFYGYTF
TRBJ2-3,TRBV7-6,NA,NA,TGTGCCAGCAGCTTACAAAGCGAGAGCACAGATACGCAGTATTTT,CASSLQSESTDTQYF
TRBJ2-2,TRBV4-1,TRBD2,NA,TGCGCCAGCAGCCAAGATCCGGGAGGGCCCTTCGGGGAGCTGTTTTTT,CASSQDPGGPFGELFF
TRBJ2-3,TRBV28,NA,once,TGTGCCAGCAGTTTTGTGGCAGGGGCGGGAGATACGCAGTATTTT,CASSFVAGAGDTQYF
TRBJ2-7,TRBV3-1/TRBV3-2,TRBD2,once,TGTGCCAGCCGGGGGACTAACGAGCAGTACTTC,CASRGTNEQYF
TRBJ2-7,TRBV6-5,TRBD2,NA,TGTGCCAGCAGTTACTCCGGGACTACCCACTACGAGCAGTACTTC,CASSYSGTTHYEQYF
TRBJ2-3,TRBV3-1/TRBV3-2,NA,NA,TGTGCCAGCAGCCAAGAAACAGGGTGGAGAGATACGCAGTATTTT,CASSQETGWRDTQYF
TRBJ2-1,TRBV30,NA,NA,TGTGCCTGGAGTTTTCGGGGGTTACAGTTCTTC,CAWSFRGLQFF
TRBJ2-7,TRBV4-1,NA,NA,TGCGCCAGCAGCCAGTTAGCGGCCCCACCTCACTACGAGCAGTACTTC,CASSQLAAPPHYEQYF
TRBJ2-7,TRBV3-1/TRBV3-2,NA,NA,TGTGCCAGCAGCCAAGGTTTAGCCAAACAAAACTACGAGCAGTACTTC,CASSQGLAKQNYEQYF
TRBJ1-5,TRBV15,TRBD1,NA,TGTGCCACCAGCAGAGACCGGGGACAGGGGTATTTT,CATSRDRGQGYF
TRBJ1-5,TRBV19,TRBD1,NA,TGTGCCAGTAGTATAGGAGGCACAGGGGGTTTTCAGCCCCAGCATTTT,CASSIGGTGGFQPQHF
TRBJ1-2,TRBV6-5,NA,NA,TGTGCCAGCAGGCAGGCAGGGCATGGCTACACCTTC,CASRQAGHGYTF
TRBJ2-2,TRBV5-1,TRBD1,once,TGCGCCAGCAGCTCGAGGGACAGCTTCGACACCGGGGAGCTGTTTTTT,CASSSRDSFDTGELFF
TRBJ2-5,TRBV19,TRBD2,NA,TGTGCCAGTAGTTCCCCGGGGGCGATGACTAGCGGGATCCAAGAGACCCAGTACTTC,CASSSPGAMTSGIQETQYF
TRBJ2-5,TRBV27,NA,NA,TGTGCCAGCAGTCGCGGGACTCCACAAGAGACCCAGTACTTC,CASSRGTPQETQYF
TRBJ1-3,TRBV14,NA,NA,TGTGCCAGCAGCTCCACGACAGACTCTGGAAACACCATATATTTT,CASSSTTDSGNTIYF
TRBJ1-5,TRBV28,NA,NA,TGTGCCAGCACCTCTTTTACCGGGTCCCACAATCAGCCCCAGCATTTT,CASTSFTGSHNQPQHF
TRBJ1-5,TRBV19,NA,NA,TGTGCCAGTACCCGACAGCTGTATAGCAATCAGCCCCAGCATTTT,CASTRQLYSNQPQHF
TRBJ2-1,TRBV4-2,NA,NA,TGTGCCAGCAGCCAGACGGAAGGGGTAAGAAATGAGCAGTTCTTC,CASSQTEGVRNEQFF
TRBJ2-1,TRBV18,TRBD2,NA,TGTGCCAGCTCACCACCGGGACTAGCGGGCCAAGGCCGTAATGAGCAGTTCTTC,CASSPPGLAGQGRNEQFF
TRBJ1-5,TRBV6-6,TRBD1,NA,TGTGCCAGCAGTTTTGGGACAGTTATTCAGCCCCAGCATTTT,CASSFGTVIQPQHF
TRBJ1-2,TRBV7-2,NA,few,TGTGCCAGCAGCTTTTACCGGGACTATGGCTACACCTTC,CASSFYRDYGYTF
TRBJ2-1,TRBV6-5,TRBD1,NA,TGTGCCAGCAGGGCTTCGGGACAGGGCTACAATGAGCAGTTCTTC,CASRASGQGYNEQFF
TRBJ1-2,TRBV7-2,NA,few,TGTGCCAGCAGCCCCCTAGCCGGGAACAGAAACTATGGCTACACCTTC,CASSPLAGNRNYGYTF